There are a few counts of the clone carrying this T cell receptor (beta chain). The germline CDR1 and CDR2 sequences are SGDLS and YYNGEE. The CDR3 is made up of 15 amino acids. J was trimmed by 0 bases and V by 3 bases; bases with no gene match: 2. The sample is drawn from a study of blood T cell repertoires in COVID-19. Study background: Sample material is recorded as cDNA or gDNA derived from T cells, B-cell-depleted T cells, or PBMCs.

Original analysis: It was from reference gene primer amplification that nucleated cell counts were estimated. Repertoires were generated with immunoSEQ multiplex PCR, while TCRdb's copy carries only in-frame clones and drops some. The V and J calls and clone size were taken over from that table, and D and trimming were inferred from the DNA. The top ten hold 9.5% to 15% of the sample, which has 200,000 to 250,000 clones, 65% to 85% seen once. The chain employs TRBV9 and TRBJ2-2; 7 bases line up with TRBD1. The receptor was derived from a human donor in a cohort sampled during active COVID-19. Sequencing was carried out using peripheral blood. In nucleotides, the CDR3 is TGTGCCAGCAGCGCCGACAGGGCGAACACCGGGGAGCTGTTTTTT. Protein sequence: CASSADRANTGELFF.